These T cell receptor beta chains were read from a single sample in a study of shared clonotypes between healthy human individuals. Profiled with immunoSEQ multiplex PCR; TCRdb holds only in-frame clones, not every one. Of approximately 1,000,000 clones in the sample, 75% to 80% are singletons; the top ten hold 0.5% to 0.6%. Input material: memory CD4+ T cells from PBMCs. These receptors were obtained from a man younger than 35 in good health. Some clones in this sample may be carry-over from other donors' samples. CDR3s include the opening cysteine and the closing phenylalanine or tryptophan. The D gene is left open where the match is weak. The size field is filled for only some rows; it gives once, few, many or a size class.

v_gene	j_gene	abundance	d_gene	CDR3aa	CDR3nt
TRBV4-2	TRBJ2-5	.	.	CASSPIESPGGETQYF	TGTGCCAGCAGCCCTATAGAGTCCCCCGGTGGAGAGACCCAGTACTTC
TRBV6-1	TRBJ1-4	once	.	CASSEGTWQAYNEKLFF	TGTGCCAGCAGTGAAGGAACCTGGCAGGCCTATAATGAAAAACTGTTTTTT
TRBV5-4	TRBJ1-2	.	.	CASSLGDRINYGYTF	TGTGCCAGCAGCTTGGGAGACAGGATTAACTATGGCTACACCTTC
TRBV2	TRBJ2-7	once	TRBD2	CASALLAGGFGEQYF	TGTGCCAGCGCCCTTCTCGCGGGGGGATTCGGCGAGCAGTACTTC
TRBV23-1	TRBJ1-1	.	TRBD1	CASSQSGGRGDHEDTEAFF	TGCGCCAGCAGTCAATCGGGGGGCAGGGGGGACCATGAGGACACTGAAGCTTTCTTT
TRBV6-1	TRBJ1-2	.	.	CASIEETGVVYGYTF	TGTGCCAGCATCGAGGAGACGGGAGTTGTCTATGGCTACACCTTC
TRBV6-6	TRBJ2-7	few	.	CASSYRADYEQYF	TGTGCCAGCAGTTATAGAGCGGACTACGAGCAGTACTTC
TRBV2	TRBJ2-1	once	.	CASSTYNEQFF	TGTGCCAGTTCAACCTACAATGAGCAGTTCTTC
TRBV5-1	TRBJ2-1	many	.	CASSLVSRNYNEQFF	TGCGCCAGCAGCTTGGTTAGCCGAAACTACAATGAGCAGTTCTTC
TRBV7-7	TRBJ2-5	.	TRBD1	CASSSGQGSQETQYF	TGTGCCAGCAGCTCGGGACAGGGGAGTCAAGAGACCCAGTACTTC
TRBV4-3	TRBJ2-1	once	TRBD2	CASSQRGLVYNEQFF	TGCGCCAGCAGCCAAAGGGGACTAGTCTACAATGAGCAGTTCTTC
TRBV5-1	TRBJ1-1	.	TRBD1	CASSLGQTGQGGTEAFF	TGCGCCAGCAGCCTTGGTCAGACGGGACAGGGGGGCACTGAAGCTTTCTTT
TRBV7-3	TRBJ2-2	.	TRBD2	CASSPNSGRNTGELFF	TGTGCCAGCAGCCCCAATAGCGGGAGGAACACCGGGGAGCTGTTTTTT
TRBV27	TRBJ2-1	.	.	CASSFVWGREGSEQFF	TGTGCCAGCAGTTTCGTGTGGGGCAGGGAAGGTAGTGAGCAGTTCTTC
TRBV20-1	TRBJ2-3	.	.	CSAPVTDTQYF	TGCAGTGCCCCAGTTACGGATACGCAGTATTTT
TRBV6-5	TRBJ2-4	.	TRBD2	CASSYSSSGTKNIQYF	TGTGCCAGCAGTTACTCCTCTAGCGGGACCAAAAACATTCAGTACTTC
TRBV2	TRBJ2-3	.	TRBD2	CASRDLAGGVDTQYF	TGTGCCAGCAGGGACCTAGCGGGAGGGGTAGATACGCAGTATTTT
TRBV5-1	TRBJ1-3	.	.	CASSLGVGNTIYF	TGCGCCAGCAGCTTGGGCGTTGGAAACACCATATATTTT
TRBV25-1	TRBJ2-7	.	TRBD2	CASRRTSGFSYEQYF	TGTGCCAGCAGGAGGACTAGCGGGTTCTCCTACGAGCAGTACTTC
TRBV10-1	TRBJ2-1	once	.	CASSPRRLNYNEQFF	TGCGCCAGCAGTCCCCGCAGACTAAATTACAATGAGCAGTTCTTC
TRBV28	TRBJ2-5	few	TRBD2	CASSAASGTETQYF	TGTGCCAGCAGTGCCGCTAGCGGGACCGAGACCCAGTACTTC
TRBV5-1	TRBJ2-1	.	.	CASNRNQDYEQFF	TGCGCCAGCAACCGGAACCAAGACTATGAGCAGTTCTTC
TRBV30	TRBJ1-1	.	.	CAWSVFQGRGAFF	TGTGCCTGGAGTGTATTTCAGGGAAGGGGAGCTTTCTTT
TRBV7-2	TRBJ2-7	.	.	CASSLSMEGTGEQYF	TGTGCCAGCAGCTTAAGCATGGAGGGAACGGGAGAGCAGTACTTC
TRBV6-1	TRBJ1-6	.	.	CASSELDSPLHF	TGTGCCAGCAGTGAACTTGATTCACCCCTCCACTTT
TRBV11-2	TRBJ2-1	.	.	CASGPNVYNEQFF	TGTGCCAGCGGGCCCAATGTATACAATGAGCAGTTCTTC
TRBV27	TRBJ1-1	.	.	CASSLFKNTEAFF	TGTGCCAGCAGTTTATTCAAGAACACTGAAGCTTTCTTT
TRBV9	TRBJ1-1	few	.	CASSAKMGENTEAFF	TGTGCCAGCAGCGCCAAGATGGGGGAGAACACTGAAGCTTTCTTT
TRBV28	TRBJ2-3	.	TRBD2	CASKAGGPVDTQYF	TGTGCCAGCAAAGCGGGAGGGCCGGTTGATACGCAGTATTTT
TRBV2	TRBJ1-5	.	TRBD1	CASSETGGGQPQHF	TGTGCCAGCAGTGAAACAGGGGGAGGTCAGCCCCAGCATTTT
TRBV5-1	TRBJ1-6	many	.	CASSQNRDYNSPLHF	TGCGCCAGCAGCCAGAACAGGGACTATAATTCACCCCTCCACTTT
TRBV5-5	TRBJ1-2	many	.	CASRPRGGGGGPSNYGYTF	TGTGCCAGCAGACCCCGAGGAGGGGGGGGCGGCCCTTCTAACTATGGCTACACCTTC
TRBV29-1	TRBJ2-1	.	.	CSVEEWTAYNEQFF	TGCAGCGTGGAAGAATGGACAGCCTACAATGAGCAGTTCTTC
TRBV18	TRBJ1-3	.	.	CASSPYEVPGNTIYF	TGTGCCAGCTCACCTTATGAGGTTCCTGGAAACACCATATATTTT
TRBV29-1	TRBJ2-3	once	.	CSVLQGSDTQYF	TGCAGCGTTCTCCAGGGATCAGATACGCAGTATTTT
TRBV7-3	TRBJ2-1	.	TRBD1	CASSLFQTGTYNEQFF	TGTGCCAGCAGCTTATTTCAGACAGGGACCTACAATGAGCAGTTCTTC
TRBV6-1	TRBJ1-5	.	TRBD1	CASSAGQTNQPQHF	TGTGCCAGCAGTGCGGGACAGACCAATCAGCCCCAGCATTTT
TRBV9	TRBJ2-3	.	.	CASSVVGITDTQYF	TGTGCCAGCAGCGTAGTCGGGATCACAGATACGCAGTATTTT
TRBV7-2	TRBJ2-4	.	TRBD1	CASSLIGQGKNIQYF	TGTGCCAGCAGCTTAATTGGACAGGGGAAAAACATTCAGTACTTC
TRBV19	TRBJ2-4	many	TRBD1	CASSPRDRGFVNNF	TGTGCCAGTAGTCCGAGGGACAGGGGGTTCGTAAACAACTTC
TRBV7-2	TRBJ2-4	.	.	CASSFTAKNIQYF	TGTGCCAGCAGCTTTACAGCCAAAAACATTCAGTACTTC
TRBV9	TRBJ2-1	.	.	CASSVTDTNPYNEQFF	TGTGCCAGCAGCGTCACTGATACCAATCCCTACAATGAGCAGTTCTTC
TRBV5-4	TRBJ1-1	.	TRBD1	CASSAGQGTTEAFF	TGTGCCAGCAGCGCGGGACAGGGGACCACTGAAGCTTTCTTT
TRBV29-1	TRBJ2-5	.	.	CSVQGLEETQYF	TGCAGCGTTCAGGGACTGGAAGAGACCCAGTACTTC